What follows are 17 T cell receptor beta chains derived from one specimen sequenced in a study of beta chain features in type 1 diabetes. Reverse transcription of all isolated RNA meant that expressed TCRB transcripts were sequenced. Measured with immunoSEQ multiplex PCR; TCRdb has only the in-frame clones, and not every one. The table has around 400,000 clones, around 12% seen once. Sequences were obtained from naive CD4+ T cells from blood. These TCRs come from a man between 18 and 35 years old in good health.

The CDR3 sequence: CASSQAGTSNNEQFF. CDR3 DNA sequence: TGTGCCAGCAGCCAAGCCGGGACTTCCAACAATGAGCAGTTCTTC. V usage is TRBV4-2 and J usage is TRBJ2-1, with a weak D call TRBD2 (6 bases). V dropped 1 base and J dropped 5 bases, with 12 bases sitting between them. There are 15 residues in the CDR3. CDR1 is LGHNA, CDR2 YNFKEQ, per germline.

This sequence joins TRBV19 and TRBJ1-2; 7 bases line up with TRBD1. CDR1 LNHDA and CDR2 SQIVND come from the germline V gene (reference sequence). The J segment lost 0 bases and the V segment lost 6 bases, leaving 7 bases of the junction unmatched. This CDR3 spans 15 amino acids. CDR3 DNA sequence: TGTGCCAGTAGCCAACGGGACAGTTCTAACTATGGCTACACCTTC. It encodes CASSQRDSSNYGYTF.

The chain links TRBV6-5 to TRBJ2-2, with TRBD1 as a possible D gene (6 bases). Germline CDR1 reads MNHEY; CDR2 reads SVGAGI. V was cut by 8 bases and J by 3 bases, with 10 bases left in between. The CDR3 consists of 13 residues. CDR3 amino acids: CASSGQYTGELFF. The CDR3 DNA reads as TGTGCCAGCTCCGGACAGTACACCGGGGAGCTGTTTTTT.

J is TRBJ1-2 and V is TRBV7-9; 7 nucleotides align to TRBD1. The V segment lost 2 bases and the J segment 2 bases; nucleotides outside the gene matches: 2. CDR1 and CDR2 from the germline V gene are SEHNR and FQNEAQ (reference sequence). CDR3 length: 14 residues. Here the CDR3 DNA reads TGTGCCAGCAGCTTAAACAGGGGAAACTATGGCTACACCTTC. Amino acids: CASSLNRGNYGYTF.

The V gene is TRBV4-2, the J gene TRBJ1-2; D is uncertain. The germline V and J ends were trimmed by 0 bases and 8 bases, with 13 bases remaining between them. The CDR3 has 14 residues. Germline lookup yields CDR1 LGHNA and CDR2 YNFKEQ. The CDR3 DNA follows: TGTGCCAGCAGCCAAGATCCTCGGGATGGCGGCTACACCTTC. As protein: CASSQDPRDGGYTF.

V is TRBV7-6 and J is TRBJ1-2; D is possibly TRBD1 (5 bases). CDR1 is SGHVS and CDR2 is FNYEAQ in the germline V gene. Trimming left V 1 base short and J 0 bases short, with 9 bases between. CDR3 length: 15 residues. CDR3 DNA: TGTGCCAGCAGCTTAGGGGGCCGCTCTAACTATGGCTACACCTTC. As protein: CASSLGGRSNYGYTF.

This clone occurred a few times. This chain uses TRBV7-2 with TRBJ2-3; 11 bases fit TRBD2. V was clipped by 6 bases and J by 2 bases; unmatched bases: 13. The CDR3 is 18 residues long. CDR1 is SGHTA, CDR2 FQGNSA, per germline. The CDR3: CASSSNRYSGRATDTQYF. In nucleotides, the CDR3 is TGTGCCAGCAGTTCGAACCGGTATAGCGGGAGGGCCACAGATACGCAGTATTTT.

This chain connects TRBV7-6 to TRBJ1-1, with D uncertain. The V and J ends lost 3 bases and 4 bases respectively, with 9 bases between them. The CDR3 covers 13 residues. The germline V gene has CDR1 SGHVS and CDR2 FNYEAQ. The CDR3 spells CASSLKEGTEAFF. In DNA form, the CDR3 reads TGTGCCAGCAGCTTGAAGGAGGGCACTGAAGCTTTCTTT.

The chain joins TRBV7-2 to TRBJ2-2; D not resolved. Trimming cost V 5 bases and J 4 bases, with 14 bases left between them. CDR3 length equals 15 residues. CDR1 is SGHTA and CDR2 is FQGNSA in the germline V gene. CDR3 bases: TGTGCCAGCAGCCTTAACGGCGGATCCACCGGGGAGCTGTTTTTT. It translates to CASSLNGGSTGELFF.

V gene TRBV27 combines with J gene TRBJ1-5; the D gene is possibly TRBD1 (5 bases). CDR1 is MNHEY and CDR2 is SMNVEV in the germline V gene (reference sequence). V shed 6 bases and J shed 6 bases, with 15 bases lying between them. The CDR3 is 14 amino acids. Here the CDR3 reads CASRSWGEVQPQHF. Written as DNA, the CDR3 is TGTGCCAGCAGATCGTGGGGCGAAGTTCAGCCCCAGCATTTT.

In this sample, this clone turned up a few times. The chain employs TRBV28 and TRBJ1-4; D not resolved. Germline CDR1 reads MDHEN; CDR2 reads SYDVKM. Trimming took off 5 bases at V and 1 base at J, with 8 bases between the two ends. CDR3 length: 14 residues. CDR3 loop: CASSTTGTNEKLFF. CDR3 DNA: TGTGCCAGCAGTACTACGGGAACTAATGAAAAACTGTTTTTT.

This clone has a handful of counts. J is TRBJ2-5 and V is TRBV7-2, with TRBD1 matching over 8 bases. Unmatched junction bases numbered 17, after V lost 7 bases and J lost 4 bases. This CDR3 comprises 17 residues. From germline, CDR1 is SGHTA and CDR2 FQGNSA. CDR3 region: CASIKRGRGQGSETQYF. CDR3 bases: TGTGCCAGCATCAAAAGGGGGAGAGGACAGGGTTCAGAGACCCAGTACTTC.

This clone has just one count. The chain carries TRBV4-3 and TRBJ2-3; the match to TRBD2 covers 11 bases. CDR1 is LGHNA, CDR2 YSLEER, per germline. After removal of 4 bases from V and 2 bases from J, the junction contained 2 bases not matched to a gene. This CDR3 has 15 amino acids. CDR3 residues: CASSRLAGNTDTQYF. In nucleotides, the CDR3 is TGCGCCAGCAGCCGACTAGCGGGGAACACAGATACGCAGTATTTT.

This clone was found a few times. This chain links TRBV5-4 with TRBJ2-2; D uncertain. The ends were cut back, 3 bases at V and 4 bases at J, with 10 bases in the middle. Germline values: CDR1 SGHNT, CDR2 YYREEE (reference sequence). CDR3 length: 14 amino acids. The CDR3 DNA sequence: TGTGCCAGCAGCTCCAAACGGAGCACCGGGGAGCTGTTTTTT. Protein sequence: CASSSKRSTGELFF.

Here the CDR3 reads CASTPNPTGSYGYTF. CDR3 DNA: TGTGCCAGCACCCCCAACCCGACAGGGTCCTATGGCTACACCTTC. This sequence joins TRBV7-9 and TRBJ1-2, with TRBD1 identical over 7 bases. V was clipped by 7 bases and J by 4 bases; unmatched bases: 12. The germline V gene encodes CDR1 SEHNR and CDR2 FQNEAQ (reference sequence). This CDR3 is built from 15 residues.

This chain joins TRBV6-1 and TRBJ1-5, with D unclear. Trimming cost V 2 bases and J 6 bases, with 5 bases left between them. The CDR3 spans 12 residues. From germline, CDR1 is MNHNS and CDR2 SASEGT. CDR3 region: CASSELVQPQHF. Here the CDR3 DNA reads TGTGCCAGCAGTGAACTAGTTCAGCCCCAGCATTTT.

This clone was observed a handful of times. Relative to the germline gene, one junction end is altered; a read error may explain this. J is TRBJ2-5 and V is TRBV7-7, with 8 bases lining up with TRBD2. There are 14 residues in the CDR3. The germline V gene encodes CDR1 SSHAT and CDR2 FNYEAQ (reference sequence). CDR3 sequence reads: CASSSTSGKETQYF. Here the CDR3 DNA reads TGTGCTAGCAGCTCCACTAGCGGCAAAGAGACCCAGTACTTC.